The 23 T cell receptor beta chains below come from one sample, sequenced in a study of OX40 agonist ivuxolimab in advanced cancers. Libraries were built with the immunoSEQ multiplex PCR assay. TCRdb stores this immuneACCESS table with in-frame sequences only. Part of the clones is absent; in the studies checked, under half of the shortfall reflects unresolved V genes, and no reason is known for the rest. Across this sample there are more than 45,000 clones, with about nine tenths seen only once. Roughly an eighth of the sample goes to the ten largest clones. The sequencing used CD4+ or CD8+ T cells sorted from blood, collected in a trial of the OX40 agonist ivuxolimab. These receptors all come from an adult with an advanced solid tumor such as melanoma, head and neck, liver or kidney cancer.

V is TRBV4-1 and J is TRBJ1-2; 8 bases map to TRBD1. J lost 6 bases, V lost 4 bases, and 13 bases had no gene match. Germline V gene sequence: CDR1 MGHRA, CDR2 YSYEKL. The CDR3 spans 16 residues. CDR3 nucleotides: TGCGCCAGCAGCCCCCCAGGGGGTCAGGGGGCGAATGGCTACACCTTC. Its protein product is CASSPPGGQGANGYTF.

The chain carries TRBV6-1 and TRBJ2-7, with D possibly being TRBD1 or TRBD2 (6 bases each). V gave up 6 bases and J gave up 2 bases, with 8 bases separating them. CDR3 size: 12 residues. In germline, CDR1 is MNHNS, CDR2 SASEGT. This CDR3 is CASRGGPYEQYV. The CDR3 nucleotides read TGTGCCAGCAGAGGGGGGCCCTACGAGCAGTACGTC.

V is TRBV7-8 and J is TRBJ1-1; D gene ambiguous. The germline V gene encodes CDR1 SGHVS and CDR2 FQNEAQ. V lost 4 bases and J 3 bases, leaving 6 bases between the germline ends. CDR3 length equals 12 residues. CDR3 nucleotides: TGTGCCAGCAGCTCGACTTACACTGAAGCTTTCTTT. This encodes CASSSTYTEAFF.

The V gene is TRBV6-5, the J gene TRBJ2-5; 8 positions match TRBD2. The germline V gene encodes CDR1 MNHEY and CDR2 SVGAGI. Germline trimming cut 2 bases from V and 3 bases from J; bases unmatched to any gene: 2. The CDR3 sequence is 14 residues long. CDR3 sequence reads: CASSYPGREETQYF. DNA of the CDR3: TGTGCCAGCAGTTACCCCGGGAGGGAAGAGACCCAGTACTTC.

The rearrangement links TRBV9 to TRBJ2-2; TRBD2 matches at 9 bases. Germline V CDR1 and CDR2: SGDLS, YYNGEE. This CDR3 region has 14 residues. V trimming: 7 bases; J trimming: 0 bases; junction bases outside the gene matches: 1. The CDR3 DNA reads as TGTGCCAGCGCTAGCGGGACGAACACCGGGGAGCTGTTTTTT. Amino acids: CASASGTNTGELFF. The full variable domain, its missing parts supplied by reference TRBV9 and TRBJ2-2, is DSGVTQTPKHLITATGQRVTLRCSPRSGDLSVYWYQQSLDQGLQFLIQYYNGEERAKGNILERFSAQQFPDLHSELNLSSLELGDSALYFCASASGTNTGELFFGEGSRLTVL.

The count of this clone is one. The V call is TRBV9, the J call TRBJ1-2; the D is unclear. Germline assignment: CDR1 SGDLS and CDR2 YYNGEE. Trimming left V 0 bases short and J 4 bases short, with 10 bases between. The CDR3 has 14 amino acids. CDR3 nucleotides: TGTGCCAGCAGCGTAGAGGAGGGCTCCTATGGCTACACCTTC. It encodes CASSVEEGSYGYTF.

CDR3 sequence: CASSLSGGTYEQYF. CDR3 bases: TGTGCCAGCAGCTTATCAGGGGGCACGTACGAGCAGTACTTC. V usage is TRBV11-2 and J usage is TRBJ2-7, with 8 positions matching TRBD1. The CDR3 totals 14 residues. The V gene's germline CDR1 is SGHAT and CDR2 FQNNGV. With 2 bases clipped from V and 4 bases from J, the junction kept 4 bases outside the gene matches. Variable domain in full (rest from reference TRBV11-2 and TRBJ2-7): EAGVAQSPRYKIIEKRQSVAFWCNPISGHATLYWYQQILGQGPKLLIQFQNNGVVDDSQLPKDRFSAERLKGVDSTLKIQPAKLEDSAVYLCASSLSGGTYEQYFGPGTRLTVT.

V usage is TRBV7-9 and J usage is TRBJ1-4; a weak D match, TRBD1 (6 bases). Trimming pared 2 bases from V and 5 bases from J, leaving 21 bases between. The CDR3 is 18 amino acids. CDR1 is SEHNR and CDR2 is FQNEAQ in the germline V gene (reference sequence). CDR3 sequence: CASSLKAPQGPMNEKLFF. CDR3 bases: TGTGCCAGCAGCTTAAAAGCCCCACAGGGACCGATGAATGAAAAACTGTTTTTT.

This clone was recorded only once. The rearrangement links TRBV27 to TRBJ2-1, with 11 bases that match TRBD2. V dropped 6 bases and J dropped 6; count of bases not matched to a gene: 7. The CDR3 has 15 residues. CDR1 is MNHEY, CDR2 SMNVEV, per germline (reference sequence). CDR3 amino acids: CASSRGLAAANEQFF. The CDR3 DNA reads TGTGCCAGCAGCCGGGGACTAGCGGCCGCCAATGAGCAGTTCTTC.

The J gene is TRBJ2-1, the V gene TRBV9, with 12 positions matching TRBD2. The V gene's germline CDR1 is SGDLS and CDR2 YYNGEE. The trim removed 0 bases at V and 3 bases at J, leaving 10 bases unmatched. CDR3 size: 19 residues. CDR3 in DNA: TGTGCCAGCAGCGTAGGCCCCCCCTCGACTAGCGGGAGCTACAATGAGCAGTTCTTC. This gives the protein CASSVGPPSTSGSYNEQFF.

The rearrangement uses TRBV19 and TRBJ2-5, with a tentative D call TRBD2 (5 bases). This CDR3 has 14 amino acids. CDR1 LNHDA and CDR2 SQIVND come from the germline V gene (reference sequence). With 4 bases removed from V and 4 bases from J, the gap between germline ends came to 13 bases. CDR3: CASSRAVPGETQYF. The CDR3 DNA reads as TGTGCCAGTAGTAGAGCGGTACCAGGAGAGACCCAGTACTTC.

J is TRBJ1-2 and V is TRBV6-6, with D unclear. From germline, CDR1 is MNHNY and CDR2 SVGAGI (reference sequence). Trimming pared 6 bases from V and 4 bases from J, leaving 6 bases between. The CDR3 has 11 residues. CDR3 coding DNA: TGTGCCAGCAGGTGGGCCTATGGCTACACCTTC. Translation: CASRWAYGYTF.

The J gene is TRBJ1-5, the V gene TRBV5-6, with a tentative D call TRBD1 (5 bases). Deletions cut 1 base from V and 9 bases from J, with 14 bases between. Germline-derived CDR1 and CDR2 are SGHDT and YYEEEE. The CDR3 totals 14 residues. The CDR3 DNA is TGTGCCAGCAGCTTGTATAGGCTCGGGACGCCCCAGCATTTT. It specifies CASSLYRLGTPQHF. The entire variable domain, with the rest obtained from reference TRBV5-6 and TRBJ1-5, is as follows: DAGVTQSPTHLIKTRGQQVTLRCSPKSGHDTVSWYQQALGQGPQFIFQYYEEEERQRGNFPDRFSGHQFPNYSSELNVNALLLGDSALYLCASSLYRLGTPQHFGDGTRLSIL.

The chain joins TRBV7-2 to TRBJ2-7; a possible D gene is TRBD1 (5 bases). The CDR3 loop spans 13 amino acids. V lost 4 bases and J 3 bases, leaving 10 bases between the germline ends. Germline CDR1 and CDR2: SGHTA and FQGNSA. The CDR3 nucleotides are TGTGCCAGCAGCTCAGCTAGGGGCTACGAGCAGTACGTC. It translates to CASSSARGYEQYV.

The J gene is TRBJ1-1, the V gene TRBV9, with D perhaps matching TRBD1 (5 bases). CDR3 size: 14 residues. In germline, CDR1 is SGDLS, CDR2 YYNGEE. The V and J ends lost 0 bases and 5 bases respectively, with 11 bases between them. In nucleotides, the CDR3 is TGTGCCAGCAGCGTAGGCAAGGGGATGACTGAAGCTTTCTTT. Residues: CASSVGKGMTEAFF.

The V gene is TRBV6-5, the J gene TRBJ2-7; TRBD1 might be the D (6 bases). Per the germline V gene, CDR1 is MNHEY and CDR2 is SVGAGI. This CDR3 comprises 13 residues. The ends were cut back, 0 bases at V and 6 bases at J, with 9 bases in the middle. The CDR3 DNA follows: TGTGCCAGCAGTTACTCTCTAGGGGGCGAGCAGTACGTC. It translates to CASSYSLGGEQYV.

V usage is TRBV9 and J usage is TRBJ1-2; no clear D. Germline V gene sequence: CDR1 SGDLS, CDR2 YYNGEE. The CDR3 consists of 12 residues. Trimming took 4 bases from V and 1 from J, leaving 5 bases between them. CDR3 sequence reads: CASSSINYGYTF. The DNA for the CDR3 is TGTGCCAGCAGCTCAATTAACTATGGCTACACCTTC.

The rearrangement uses TRBV20-1 and TRBJ2-5; D is unresolved. Germline CDR1 and CDR2: DFQATT and SNEGSKA (reference sequence). Trimming cost V 5 bases and J 0 bases, with 4 bases left between them. This CDR3 region has 11 residues. The CDR3 sequence: CSALYQETQYF. CDR3 sequence (DNA): TGCAGTGCTTTGTACCAAGAGACCCAGTACTTC.

This clone was seen only once. This chain joins TRBV7-9 and TRBJ2-5, with unresolved D. Looked up from germline, CDR1 is SEHNR and CDR2 is FQNEAQ (reference sequence). The CDR3 spans 11 residues. V was trimmed by 2 bases and J by 4 bases, leaving 2 bases between them. This CDR3 reads CASSLSETQYF. The CDR3 region has the DNA TGTGCCAGCAGCTTATCAGAGACCCAGTACTTC.

The chain combines TRBV11-2 with TRBJ1-2, with a weak D call TRBD1 (5 bases). The ends were cut back, 5 bases at V and 7 bases at J, with 17 bases in the middle. The CDR3 contains 14 residues. Germline V gene sequence: CDR1 SGHAT, CDR2 FQNNGV. The CDR3 spells CASSPVKGKRGYTF. Written as DNA, the CDR3 is TGTGCCAGCAGCCCCGTGAAGGGGAAGCGTGGCTACACCTTC.

V is TRBV7-2 and J is TRBJ2-6; 11 bases agree with TRBD2. J lost 0 bases, V lost 5 bases, and 9 bases had no gene match. CDR3 length equals 19 residues. Germline CDR1 SGHTA, CDR2 FQGNSA. The CDR3 nucleotides are TGTGCCAGCAGCACTCCACTAGCGGGAGTCTCCTCTGGGGCCAACGTCCTGACTTTC. Translated: CASSTPLAGVSSGANVLTF.

The CDR3 nucleotides read TGTGCCAGCAGCCCGGGACTTTCCTACAATGAGCAGTTCTTC. It is translated as CASSPGLSYNEQFF. This rearrangement joins TRBV7-8 to TRBJ2-1; maybe TRBD2 (6 bases). V was cut by 5 bases and J by 1 base, with 9 bases left in between. Germline lookup yields CDR1 SGHVS and CDR2 FQNEAQ. The CDR3 is 14 residues long.

This chain connects TRBV28 to TRBJ2-3; the D is unclear. The V gene's germline CDR1 is MDHEN and CDR2 SYDVKM. There are 15 residues in the CDR3. V was pared by 2 bases and J by 2 bases, with 11 bases between. The CDR3 DNA is TGTGCCAGCAGTTTAGAAGTGGGATTCACAGATACGCAGTATTTT. It is translated as CASSLEVGFTDTQYF.